This T cell receptor (beta chain) appears in the sequencing data of a study of blood T cell repertoires in COVID-19. Germline CDR1 KGHSH, CDR2 LQKENI. The CDR3 extends over 13 amino acids. The V and J ends lost 4 bases and 4 bases, in that order; junction bases with no gene match: 2. TCRdb's copy holds only in-frame clones and misses some; the assay was immunoSEQ multiplex PCR. This repertoire shows 250,000 to 350,000 clones, more than 80% found once; its top ten account for over 2%. Donors were grouped by their self-reported clinical history. This sequence was found in a woman under 30 who had recovered from COVID-19. The rearrangement uses TRBV18 and TRBJ2-5, with TRBD1 matching over 8 bases. Sequencing used PBMCs or T cells enriched from blood (not recorded which). The CDR3 spells CASSQTGVETQYF. The CDR3 DNA reads as TGTGCCAGCTCACAGACAGGGGTAGAGACCCAGTACTTC.